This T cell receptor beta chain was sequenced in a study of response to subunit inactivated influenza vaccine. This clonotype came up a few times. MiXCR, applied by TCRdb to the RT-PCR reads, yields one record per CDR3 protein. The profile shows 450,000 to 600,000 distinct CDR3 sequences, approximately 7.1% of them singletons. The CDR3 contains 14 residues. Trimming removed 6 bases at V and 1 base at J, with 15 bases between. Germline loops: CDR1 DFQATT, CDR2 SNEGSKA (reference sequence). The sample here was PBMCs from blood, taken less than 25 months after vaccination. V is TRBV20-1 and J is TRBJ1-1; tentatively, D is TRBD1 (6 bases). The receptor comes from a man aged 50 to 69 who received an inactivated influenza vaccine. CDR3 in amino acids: CSAPNQGQNTEAFF. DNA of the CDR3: TGCAGTGCCCCAAACCAGGGACAGAACACTGAAGCTTTCTTT.